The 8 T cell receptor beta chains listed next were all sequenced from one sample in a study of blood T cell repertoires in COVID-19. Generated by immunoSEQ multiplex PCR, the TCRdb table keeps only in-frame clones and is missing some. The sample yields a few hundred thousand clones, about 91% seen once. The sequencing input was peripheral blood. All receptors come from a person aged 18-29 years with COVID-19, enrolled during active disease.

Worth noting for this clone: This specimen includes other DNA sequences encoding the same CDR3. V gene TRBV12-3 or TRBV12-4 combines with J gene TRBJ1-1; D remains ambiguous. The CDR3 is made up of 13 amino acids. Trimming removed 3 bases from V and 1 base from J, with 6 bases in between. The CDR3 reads CASSFGGNTEAFF. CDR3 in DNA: TGTGCCAGCAGTTTCGGCGGGAACACTGAAGCTTTCTTT.

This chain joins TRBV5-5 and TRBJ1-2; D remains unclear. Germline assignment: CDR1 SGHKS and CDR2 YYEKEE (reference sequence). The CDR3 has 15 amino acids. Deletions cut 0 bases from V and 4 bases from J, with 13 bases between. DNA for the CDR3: TGTGCCAGCAGCTTGGACGGGTCGGGAGCCTATGGCTACACCTTC. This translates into CASSLDGSGAYGYTF.

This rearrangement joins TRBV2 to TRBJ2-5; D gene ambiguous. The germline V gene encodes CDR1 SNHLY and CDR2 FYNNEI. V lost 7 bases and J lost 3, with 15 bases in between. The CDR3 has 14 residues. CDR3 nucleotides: TGTGCCAGCAAGTTGAGGCTAATAAAAGAGACCCAGTACTTC. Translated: CASKLRLIKETQYF. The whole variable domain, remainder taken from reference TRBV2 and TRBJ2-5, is EPEVTQTPSHQVTQMGQEVILRCVPISNHLYFYWYRQILGQKVEFLVSFYNNEISEKSEIFDDQFSVERPDGSNFTLKIRSTKLEDSAMYFCASKLRLIKETQYFGPGTRLLVL.

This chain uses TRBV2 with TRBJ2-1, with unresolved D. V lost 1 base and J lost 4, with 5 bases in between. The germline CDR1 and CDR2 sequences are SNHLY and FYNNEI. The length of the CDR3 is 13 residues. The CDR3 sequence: CASSEGRYNEQFF. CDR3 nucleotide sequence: TGTGCCAGCAGTGAAGGGAGATACAATGAGCAGTTCTTC.

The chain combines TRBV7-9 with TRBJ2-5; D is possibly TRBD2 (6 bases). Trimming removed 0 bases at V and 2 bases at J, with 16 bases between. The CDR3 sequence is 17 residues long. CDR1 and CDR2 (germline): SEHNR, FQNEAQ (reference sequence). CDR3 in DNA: TGTGCCAGCAGCTTAGCGCTGGCGGGGACTCGGCAAGAGACCCAGTACTTC. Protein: CASSLALAGTRQETQYF.

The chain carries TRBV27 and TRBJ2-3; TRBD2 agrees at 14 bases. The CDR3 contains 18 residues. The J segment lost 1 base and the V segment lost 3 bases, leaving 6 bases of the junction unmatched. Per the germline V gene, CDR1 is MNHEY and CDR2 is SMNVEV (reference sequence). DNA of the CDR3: TGTGCCAGCAGTTTGACTAGCGGGAGGGTACGGGGCACAGATACGCAGTATTTT. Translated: CASSLTSGRVRGTDTQYF.

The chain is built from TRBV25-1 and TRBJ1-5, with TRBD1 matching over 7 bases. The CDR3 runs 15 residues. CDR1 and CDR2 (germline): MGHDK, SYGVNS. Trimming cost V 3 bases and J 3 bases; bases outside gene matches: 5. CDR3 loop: CASSEGTVHNQPQHF. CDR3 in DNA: TGTGCCAGCAGTGAGGGGACAGTCCACAATCAGCCCCAGCATTTT.

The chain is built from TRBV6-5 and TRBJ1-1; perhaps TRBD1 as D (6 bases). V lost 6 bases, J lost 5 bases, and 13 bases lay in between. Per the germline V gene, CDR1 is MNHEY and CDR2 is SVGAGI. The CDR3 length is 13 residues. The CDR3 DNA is TGTGCCAGCAGCAACACAGGGCTGACTGAAGCTTTCTTT. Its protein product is CASSNTGLTEAFF.